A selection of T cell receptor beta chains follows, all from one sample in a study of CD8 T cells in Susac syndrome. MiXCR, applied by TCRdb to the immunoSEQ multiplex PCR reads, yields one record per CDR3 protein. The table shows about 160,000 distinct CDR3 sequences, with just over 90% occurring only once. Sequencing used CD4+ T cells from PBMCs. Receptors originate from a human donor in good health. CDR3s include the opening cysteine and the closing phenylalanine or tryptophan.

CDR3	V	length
CASSFQGGAGETQYF	TRBV7-2	15
CASSTRPRGETYEQYF	TRBV5-1	16
CSARFPGGAEAFF	TRBV20-1	13
CASSPTGTETQYF	TRBV9	13
CAWDRGGTGELFF	TRBV30	13
CSVFTNTEAFF	TRBV29-1	11
CASSQDEVPNSPLHF	TRBV3-1	15
CASSLQDSSYNEQFF	TRBV5-1	15
CSAMSFYGYTF	TRBV20-1	11
CASSATVAKNIQYF	TRBV9	14
CASSLYTVSGANVLTF	TRBV7-3	16